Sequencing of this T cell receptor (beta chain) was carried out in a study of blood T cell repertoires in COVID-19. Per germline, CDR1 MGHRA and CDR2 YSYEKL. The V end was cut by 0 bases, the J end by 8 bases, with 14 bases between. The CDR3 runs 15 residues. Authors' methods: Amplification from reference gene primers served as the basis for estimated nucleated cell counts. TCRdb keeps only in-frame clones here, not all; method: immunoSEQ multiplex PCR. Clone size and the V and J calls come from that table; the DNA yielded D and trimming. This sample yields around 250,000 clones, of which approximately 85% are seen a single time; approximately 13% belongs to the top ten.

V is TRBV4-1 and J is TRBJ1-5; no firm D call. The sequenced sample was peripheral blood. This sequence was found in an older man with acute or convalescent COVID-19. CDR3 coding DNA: TGCGCCAGCAGCCAAGATGGTCAAAGCCTAAAGCCCCAGCATTTT. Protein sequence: CASSQDGQSLKPQHF.